Shown below are 25 T cell receptor beta chains from a single sample sequenced in a study of T cell responses to AZD1222 COVID-19 vaccine listed by TCRdb under 2021. To prepare the library, the immunoSEQ multiplex PCR assay was applied. Sourced from immuneACCESS, this table was stored by TCRdb with only in-frame sequences that have V and J called. A share of the clones is absent; for the studies checked, an unresolved V gene accounts for under half, and the remainder has no known explanation. This sample comprises 150,000 or so clones, 93% of them detected only once. 5.1% of the sample belongs to the ten largest clones. This sample's time point label indicates: baseline before first vaccination. The sequenced sample was peripheral blood, obtained on day 0 of AZD1222 vaccination. These receptor sequences come from an adult in good health.

The chain employs TRBV11-3 and TRBJ2-5; unclear D gene. The CDR3 has 13 amino acids. CDR1 is SGHNT and CDR2 is YENEEA in the germline V gene. V was pared by 3 bases and J by 4 bases, with 9 bases between. The CDR3: CASSLQERETQYF. The CDR3 DNA is TGTGCCAGCAGCTTGCAGGAACGAGAGACCCAGTACTTC.

The genes are TRBV7-9 and TRBJ2-3, with D perhaps matching TRBD1 (5 bases). The CDR3 runs 14 residues. The V and J ends lost 2 bases and 2 bases respectively, with 8 bases between them. Germline CDR1 is SEHNR and CDR2 is FQNEAQ (reference sequence). CDR3 DNA: TGTGCCAGCAGCTTACTAGGGGACACAGATACGCAGTATTTT. This encodes CASSLLGDTDTQYF.

V and J are TRBV5-1 and TRBJ2-1; 11 bases align to TRBD2. V was clipped by 0 bases and J by 6 bases; unmatched bases: 5. The CDR3 spans 16 residues. Germline V gene sequence: CDR1 SGHRS, CDR2 YFSETQ. The chain's CDR3 is CASSLGTSGSFNEQFF. The CDR3 nucleotides are TGCGCCAGCAGCTTGGGAACTAGCGGGAGCTTCAATGAGCAGTTCTTC.

V is TRBV21-1 and J is TRBJ1-3. TRBV21-1 is an annotated pseudogene. The CDR3 totals 14 residues. The CDR3 here is CASSKAPAGNTIYF. The CDR3 DNA follows: TGTGCCAGCAGCAAAGCGCCCGCTGGAAACACCATATATTTT.

This chain links TRBV6-5 with TRBJ1-1; no clear D. V was pared by 3 bases and J by 1 base, with 9 bases between. The CDR3 sequence is 14 residues long. CDR1 and CDR2 (germline): MNHEY, SVGAGI. CDR3 loop: CASSYTPKNTEAFF. The CDR3, as DNA: TGTGCCAGCAGTTATACCCCAAAGAACACTGAAGCTTTCTTT.

V is TRBV6-5 and J is TRBJ2-3; 14 positions match TRBD2. The V gene's germline CDR1 is MNHEY and CDR2 SVGAGI. The V and J ends lost 4 bases and 5 bases, in that order; junction bases with no gene match: 5. This CDR3 region has 16 residues. The CDR3 loop reads CASSWGLAGEEDTQYF. The DNA of the CDR3 is TGTGCCAGCAGTTGGGGACTAGCGGGAGAGGAAGATACGCAGTATTTT.

J is TRBJ2-1 and V is TRBV18, with TRBD2 matching 9 bases. The J segment lost 5 bases and the V segment lost 0 bases, leaving 5 bases of the junction unmatched. Germline V lookup: CDR1 KGHSH, CDR2 LQKENI. The CDR3 is 16 amino acids. CDR3 coding DNA: TGTGCCAGCTCACCACCGTGGACTAGCGTACACAATGAGCAGTTCTTC. Its protein is CASSPPWTSVHNEQFF.

V gene TRBV7-9 combines with J gene TRBJ2-7; D call uncertain. The V gene lost 4 bases and the J gene lost 4 bases, with 8 bases spanning the gap. CDR1 is SEHNR, CDR2 FQNEAQ, per germline (reference sequence). The CDR3 is made up of 12 amino acids. CDR3 in amino acids: CASSSDNYEQYF. The CDR3 DNA sequence: TGTGCCAGCAGCTCCGACAATTACGAGCAGTACTTC. Combining the CDR3 with reference TRBV7-9 and TRBJ2-7 gives the whole variable domain DTGVSQNPRHKITKRGQNVTFRCDPISEHNRLYWYRQTLGQGPEFLTYFQNEAQLEKSRLLSDRFSAERPKGSFSTLEIQRTEQGDSAMYLCASSSDNYEQYFGPGTRLTVT.

The chain combines TRBV7-9 with TRBJ2-7, with D uncertain. The CDR3 sequence is 12 residues long. Deletions cut 5 bases from V and 3 bases from J, with 8 bases between. Per germline, CDR1 SEHNR and CDR2 FQNEAQ (reference sequence). The CDR3 region is CASSPRSYEQYF. The DNA for the CDR3 is TGTGCCAGCAGCCCTCGGAGCTACGAGCAGTACTTC.

The chain links TRBV18 to TRBJ2-4; D unresolved. The germline CDR1 and CDR2 sequences are KGHSH and LQKENI. The CDR3 spans 17 residues. The V gene lost 2 bases and the J gene lost 2 bases, with 16 bases spanning the gap. CDR3 DNA sequence: TGTGCCAGCTCACCAATCCGAAACGACTGGACCAAAAACATTCAGTACTTC. Protein sequence: CASSPIRNDWTKNIQYF.

The V call is TRBV7-8, the J call TRBJ2-5; D unclear. This CDR3 has 13 residues. CDR1 and CDR2 (germline): SGHVS, FQNEAQ. Trimming took off 2 bases at V and 3 bases at J, with 7 bases between the two ends. The CDR3: CASSLSEEETQYF. The CDR3 DNA reads TGTGCCAGCAGCTTAAGTGAGGAAGAGACCCAGTACTTC.

CDR3 sequence reads: CASSSSGFNEKLFF. DNA of the CDR3: TGTGCCAGCAGCTCCTCAGGTTTTAATGAAAAACTGTTTTTT. V and J are TRBV2 and TRBJ1-4; no clear D. This CDR3 is 14 amino acids long. Trimming stripped 6 bases from V and 4 bases from J, with 12 bases between. Germline V gene lookup returns CDR1 SNHLY and CDR2 FYNNEI.

The chain carries TRBV7-6 and TRBJ1-1, with 11 bases lining up with TRBD1. Trimming cost V 4 bases and J 6 bases; bases outside gene matches: 7. This CDR3 comprises 15 residues. Per germline, CDR1 SGHVS and CDR2 FNYEAQ. The DNA of the CDR3 is TGTGCCAGCAGCTCCGGGACAGGGGGTTTGGCTGAAGCTTTCTTT. This encodes CASSSGTGGLAEAFF. Together with reference TRBV7-6 and TRBJ1-1, the CDR3 gives the full variable domain: GAGVSQSPRYKVTKRGQDVALRCDPISGHVSLYWYRQALGQGPEFLTYFNYEAQQDKSGLPNDRFSAERPEGSISTLTIQRTEQRDSAMYRCASSSGTGGLAEAFFGQGTRLTVV.

As to this clone: Other nucleotide sequences in the sample specify the same CDR3. The rearrangement uses TRBV19 and TRBJ1-1; the D is unclear. This CDR3 has 14 amino acids. With 2 bases removed from V and 1 base from J, the gap between germline ends came to 8 bases. Germline CDR1 reads LNHDA; CDR2 reads SQIVND (reference sequence). CDR3 residues: CASSITGGNTEAFF. CDR3 nucleotide sequence: TGTGCCAGTAGTATAACGGGAGGGAACACTGAAGCTTTCTTT.

The genes are TRBV30 and TRBJ2-1, with D unclear. Trimming pared 1 base from V and 0 bases from J, leaving 4 bases between. This CDR3 is built from 13 residues. The germline CDR1 and CDR2 sequences are GTSNPN and SVGIG (reference sequence). CDR3 loop: CAWSEGSYNEQFF. The CDR3 DNA follows: TGTGCCTGGAGTGAGGGCTCCTACAATGAGCAGTTCTTC.

The chain recombines TRBV5-1 with TRBJ1-5; 8 bases align to TRBD1. Germline trimming cut 4 bases from V and 1 base from J; bases unmatched to any gene: 4. Germline CDR1 reads SGHRS; CDR2 reads YFSETQ. The CDR3 covers 15 residues. The DNA of the CDR3 is TGCGCCAGCAGCCTGACAGGGGCGAGCAATCAGCCCCAGCATTTT. Translating gives CASSLTGASNQPQHF.

This clone was counted once. Other DNA sequences in this specimen translate into the identical CDR3. V gene TRBV12-3 or TRBV12-4 combines with J gene TRBJ2-3, with D uncertain. This CDR3 has 13 residues. V was trimmed by 6 bases and J by 0 bases, leaving 7 bases between them. The CDR3 nucleotides read TGTGCCAGCAGGCTACTTAGCACAGATACGCAGTATTTT. Residues: CASRLLSTDTQYF.

The chain has TRBV5-4 and TRBJ1-1; D is ambiguous. V lost 4 bases and J 5 bases, leaving 15 bases between the germline ends. Germline V gene sequence: CDR1 SGHNT, CDR2 YYREEE (reference sequence). This CDR3 spans 14 amino acids. In DNA, the CDR3 is TGTGCCAGCAGCCCAGACCCAATGGAAACTGAAGCTTTCTTT. This gives the protein CASSPDPMETEAFF.

The chain couples TRBV7-2 to TRBJ2-7; no definite D call. Germline V gene sequence: CDR1 SGHTA, CDR2 FQGNSA. CDR3 length: 13 amino acids. V was clipped by 0 bases and J by 2 bases, with 5 bases between them. In nucleotides, the CDR3 is TGTGCCAGCAGCTTAGCACTAACCTACGAGCAGTACTTC. It yields the protein CASSLALTYEQYF.

The V gene is TRBV19, the J gene TRBJ1-5; unclear D gene. Deletions cut 7 bases from V and 5 bases from J, with 18 bases between. The CDR3 is 15 residues long. Germline values: CDR1 LNHDA, CDR2 SQIVND (reference sequence). For the CDR3, the DNA is TGTGCCAGTACCCAGAGGGCAGTCACTTATCAGCCCCAGCATTTT. Protein product: CASTQRAVTYQPQHF.

This clone was counted a few times. The chain uses TRBV28 and TRBJ2-7; TRBD2 is a possible D gene (5 bases). CDR1 and CDR2 (germline): MDHEN, SYDVKM. Trimming took off 5 bases at V and 0 bases at J, with 17 bases between the two ends. This CDR3 region has 16 residues. CDR3 sequence (DNA): TGTGCCAGCAGTCAAAGGACTGACGCCTACTCCTACGAGCAGTACTTC. Its protein is CASSQRTDAYSYEQYF.

A remark on this clone: At the DNA level, this CDR3 is encoded by other sequences in the same sample as well. The chain carries TRBV4-1 and TRBJ2-1, with 8 bases matching TRBD2. J gave up 1 base and V 1 base, and 6 bases lay outside the gene matches. The CDR3 consists of 17 residues. Germline V gives CDR1 MGHRA, CDR2 YSYEKL. The CDR3 coding sequence is TGCGCCAGCAGCCAAGTTACGGGAGGGGCGTCCTACAATGAGCAGTTCTTC. Translating it yields CASSQVTGGASYNEQFF.

The V and J genes are TRBV18 and TRBJ2-2, with 7 bases that match TRBD1. Germline V gives CDR1 KGHSH, CDR2 LQKENI. This CDR3 has 17 amino acids. Unmatched junction bases numbered 5, after V lost 0 bases and J lost 1 base. The CDR3 DNA sequence: TGTGCCAGCTCACCACCCCGACAGGGAGTGAACACCGGGGAGCTGTTTTTT. Amino acid sequence: CASSPPRQGVNTGELFF.

The sample holds a few counts of this clone. The chain couples TRBV25-1 to TRBJ2-5; 7 bases align to TRBD2. V was clipped by 3 bases and J by 4 bases; unmatched bases: 8. CDR1 is MGHDK, CDR2 SYGVNS, per germline. The CDR3 loop spans 15 amino acids. CDR3 residues: CASSEGPAGRETQYF. The CDR3, as DNA: TGTGCCAGCAGTGAGGGGCCAGCGGGAAGAGAGACCCAGTACTTC.

This chain uses TRBV5-1 with TRBJ1-3; no clear D. The V and J ends lost 0 bases and 0 bases respectively, with 7 bases between them. CDR1 and CDR2 (germline): SGHRS, YFSETQ. This CDR3 comprises 15 residues. Here the CDR3 reads CASSLGPNSGNTIYF. The DNA of the CDR3 is TGCGCCAGCAGCTTGGGACCGAACTCTGGAAACACCATATATTTT.